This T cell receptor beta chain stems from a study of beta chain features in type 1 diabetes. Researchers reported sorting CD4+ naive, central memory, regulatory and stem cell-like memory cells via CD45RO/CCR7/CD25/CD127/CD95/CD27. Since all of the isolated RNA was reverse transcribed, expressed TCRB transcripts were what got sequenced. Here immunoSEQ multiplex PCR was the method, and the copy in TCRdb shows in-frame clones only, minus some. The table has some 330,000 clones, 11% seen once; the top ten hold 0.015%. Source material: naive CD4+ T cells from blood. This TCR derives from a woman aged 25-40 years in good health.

CDR3 amino acids: CASSTGLGPNNEQFF. CDR3 coding DNA: TGCGCCAGCAGCACGGGACTAGGTCCCAACAATGAGCAGTTCTTC. The chain is built from TRBV5-1 and TRBJ2-1, with TRBD2 matching 8 bases. With 4 bases clipped from V and 5 bases from J, the junction kept 8 bases outside the gene matches. Germline V gene data show CDR1 as SGHRS and CDR2 as YFSETQ. The CDR3 loop spans 15 amino acids.